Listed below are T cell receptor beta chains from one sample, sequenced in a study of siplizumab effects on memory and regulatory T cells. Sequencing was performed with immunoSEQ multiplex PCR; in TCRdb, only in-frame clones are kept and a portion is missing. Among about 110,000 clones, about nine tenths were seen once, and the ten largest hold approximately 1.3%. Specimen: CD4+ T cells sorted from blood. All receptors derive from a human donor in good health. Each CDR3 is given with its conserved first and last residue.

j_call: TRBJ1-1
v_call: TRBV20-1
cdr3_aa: CSAAIDSEAFF

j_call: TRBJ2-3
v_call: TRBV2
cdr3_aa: CARLIAEGADTQYF

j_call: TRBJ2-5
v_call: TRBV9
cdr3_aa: CASSVEGRWETQYF

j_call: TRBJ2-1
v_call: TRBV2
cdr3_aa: CASSAEGAGSVNEQFF

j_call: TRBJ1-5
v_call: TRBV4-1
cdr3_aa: CASSQVPQGNQPQHF

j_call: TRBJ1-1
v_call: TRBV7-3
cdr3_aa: CASSQDFRGANTEAFF

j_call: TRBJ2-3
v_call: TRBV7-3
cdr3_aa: CASSPGGTDTQYF

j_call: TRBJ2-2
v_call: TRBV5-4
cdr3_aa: CASSFSFGELFF

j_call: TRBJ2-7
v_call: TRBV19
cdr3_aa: CASGSYEQYF

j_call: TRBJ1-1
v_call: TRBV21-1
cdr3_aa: CASSINRTNTEAFF

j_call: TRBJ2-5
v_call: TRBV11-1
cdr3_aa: CASSLGHNQETQYF

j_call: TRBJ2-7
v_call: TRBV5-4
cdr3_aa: CASSLGGLRFYEQYF

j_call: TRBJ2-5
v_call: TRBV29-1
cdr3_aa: CSVMTGIHQETQYF

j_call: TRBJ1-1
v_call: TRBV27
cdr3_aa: CASSRDRVSEAFF

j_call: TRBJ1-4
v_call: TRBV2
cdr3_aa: CASREGVREKLFF

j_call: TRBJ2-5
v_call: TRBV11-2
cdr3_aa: CASSLPFPETQYF

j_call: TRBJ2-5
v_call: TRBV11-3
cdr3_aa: CASSRKQGTETQYF

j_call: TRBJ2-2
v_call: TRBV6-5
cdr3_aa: CASTYDGGRTGELFF

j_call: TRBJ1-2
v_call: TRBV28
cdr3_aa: CASSLLTNYGYTF

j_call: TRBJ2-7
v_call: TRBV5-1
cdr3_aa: CASSLGTPYEQYF

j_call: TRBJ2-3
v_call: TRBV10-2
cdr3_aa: CASSEVTDTQYF

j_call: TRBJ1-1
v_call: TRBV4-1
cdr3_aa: CASSIQGNTEAFF

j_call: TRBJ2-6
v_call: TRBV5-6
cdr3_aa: CASSLEPRPGANVLTF

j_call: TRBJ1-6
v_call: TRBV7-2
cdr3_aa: CASSLVSNSPLHF

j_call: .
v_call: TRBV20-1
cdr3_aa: CSPRGTSEQYF

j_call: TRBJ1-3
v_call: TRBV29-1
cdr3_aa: CSVVRGAGNTIYF